This is a list of T cell receptor beta chains from one sample in a study of OX40 agonist ivuxolimab in advanced cancers. The method was immunoSEQ multiplex PCR; TCRdb's version includes in-frame clones alone and lacks a portion of them. The sample holds under 50,000 clones, 65% to 80% seen once. The sample in question was CD4+ or CD8+ T cells sorted from blood, obtained in a trial of the OX40 agonist ivuxolimab. These receptors all stem from an adult with an advanced solid tumor such as melanoma, head and neck, liver or kidney cancer. CDR3s leave out the opening cysteine and the closing phenylalanine or tryptophan. Each record gives: J gene, V gene, CDR3 protein.

TRBJ1-1,TRBV6-6,ASSRDRLIGAF
TRBJ2-3,TRBV7-3,ASSLMPLTSVGTDTQY
TRBJ2-6,TRBV5-6,ASSPRGSGANVLT
TRBJ1-5,TRBV6-1,ASSEGIGFQPQH
TRBJ1-1,TRBV14,ASSHLTGANTEAF
TRBJ1-1,TRBV18,ASSPAGRGGLNTEAF
TRBJ2-2,TRBV5-4,ATSGGASNTGELF
TRBJ2-7,TRBV18,ASSRGPGAGEQY
TRBJ2-7,TRBV2,ASSEVYEQY
TRBJ1-3,TRBV28,ASRGNSGNTIY
TRBJ1-5,TRBV2,ASSELNSNQPQH
TRBJ2-7,TRBV2,ASSKQGYEQY
TRBJ2-1,TRBV7-3,ASSLSGGEQF
TRBJ1-1,TRBV6-5,ASRFGDRNTEAF
TRBJ2-1,TRBV28,ASSLFARREQF
TRBJ2-2,TRBV19,ASSIESTGTSTGELF
TRBJ1-1,TRBV18,ASSPENTEAF
TRBJ2-3,TRBV5-4,ASSLRVGADTQY
TRBJ2-3,TRBV21-1,ASSKLQSLAASTDTQY
TRBJ2-3,TRBV27,ASSPRLAGTDTQY
TRBJ2-3,TRBV11-3,ASSLGLASTDTQY
TRBJ1-5,TRBV19,ASSNPGRSSPTQH
TRBJ1-1,TRBV5-1,ASSLARVGGPGTEAF
TRBJ2-5,TRBV7-9,ASSRRSSGIQETQY
TRBJ2-2,TRBV5-6,ASSYGPGQGAGELF
TRBJ2-1,TRBV25-1,ASSRLAGAGEQF
TRBJ1-1,TRBV6-1,ASSRGQKNTEAF
TRBJ1-2,TRBV18,ASSKTGDRNGYT
TRBJ1-6,TRBV18,ASSGTQRDNSPLH
TRBJ2-2,TRBV5-1,ASSPFGTGGTGELF
TRBJ2-3,TRBV6-4,ASSSSGGSAAQY
TRBJ2-1,TRBV6-1,ASSGVGTYNEQF
TRBJ2-5,TRBV7-9,ASSLGGGREETQY
TRBJ1-6,TRBV19,ASLASNNSPLH
TRBJ2-3,TRBV5-1,ASSLALGTDTQY
TRBJ2-7,TRBV11-2,ASSQGTDGIYEQY
TRBJ1-4,TRBV19,ATRQGYNEKLF
TRBJ2-2,TRBV11-2,ASSLEGQIGELF
TRBJ2-1,TRBV28,ASSRSPYNEQF
TRBJ1-4,TRBV7-6,ASSLDGRVDEKLF
TRBJ2-1,TRBV7-9,ASSQDTPSYNEQF
TRBJ2-7,TRBV15,ATSRVGGRAAEQY
TRBJ1-2,TRBV5-1,ASRKGDQYGYT
TRBJ2-3,TRBV6-5,ASRRAGQSTDTQY
TRBJ2-4,TRBV7-8,ASSLDKNIQY
TRBJ1-5,TRBV2,ASSVRNQPQH
NA,TRBV10-3,AIRGLDRGSYEQY
TRBJ1-1,TRBV10-3,AILEAGRTEAF
TRBJ2-7,TRBV28,ASSLSGGNAYEQY
TRBJ2-7,TRBV27,ASSSGLRGYEQY
TRBJ1-2,TRBV7-8,ASTKRGDWHYGYT
TRBJ2-1,TRBV7-9,ASSFGLANEQF
TRBJ2-7,TRBV6-1,ASSYGHEQY
TRBJ1-5,TRBV5-6,ASSPPDRASPAGQPQH
TRBJ2-5,TRBV27,ASSVQGAVKTQY
TRBJ1-5,TRBV18,ASSPTGSSDQPQH
TRBJ2-7,TRBV19,ASSKLPTPYEQY
TRBJ2-1,TRBV7-6,ASSQGTGRGNEQF
TRBJ2-1,TRBV4-1,ASSQDPRTSRHSYNEQF